The present entry profiles one T cell receptor beta chain with its context. This record comes from a study of cytomegalovirus exposure and HLA in healthy donors. The protocol was immunoSEQ multiplex PCR, while the TCRdb copy is restricted to in-frame clones and leaves out a portion. This table holds about 160,000 clones, 75% to 95% found once. V dropped 3 bases and J dropped 6; count of bases not matched to a gene: 13. The CDR3 spans 17 residues. CDR1 and CDR2 (germline): MRHNA, SNTAGT. The chain joins TRBV6-4 to TRBJ2-3, with 9 bases fitting TRBD2. The sequence was collected from a woman aged 18-29 years in good health and CMV-seropositive. Sequenced: PBMCs. The CDR3 spells CASSDGAGGPSGDTQYF. In nucleotides, the CDR3 is TGTGCCAGCAGTGATGGAGCGGGGGGCCCCAGCGGGGATACGCAGTATTTT.